Sequencing of this TCR beta chain was carried out in a study of OX40 agonist ivuxolimab in advanced cancers. Study-level information: Those enrolled were 82.7% male, with a mean age of about 60 years and ages from roughly 23 to 80. Study outcomes and limitations: Doses of 0.1 to 3.0 mg/kg were accompanied by clonal expansion of CD4+ and CD8+ blood T cells by week 6.

A word on this clone: Its antigen is still unknown.

Germline V CDR1 and CDR2: SGDLS, YYNGEE. The CDR3 covers 15 residues. V dropped 3 bases and J dropped 3; count of bases not matched to a gene: 7. Sequencing was performed with immunoSEQ multiplex PCR; in TCRdb, only in-frame clones are kept and a portion is missing. Of 60,000 to 80,000 clones in the sample, 81% are singletons; the top ten hold approximately 5%. The V and J genes are TRBV9 and TRBJ2-7; the match to TRBD2 covers 9 bases. The TCR comes from an adult with an advanced solid tumor such as melanoma, head and neck, liver or kidney cancer. The sequencing used CD4+ or CD8+ T cells sorted from blood, collected in a trial of the OX40 agonist ivuxolimab. The CDR3 is CASSEAGTSNYEQYF. DNA for the CDR3: TGTGCCAGCAGCGAGGCCGGGACTAGCAACTACGAGCAGTACTTC. Drawing the rest from reference TRBV9 and TRBJ2-7, the complete variable domain is DSGVTQTPKHLITATGQRVTLRCSPRSGDLSVYWYQQSLDQGLQFLIQYYNGEERAKGNILERFSAQQFPDLHSELNLSSLELGDSALYFCASSEAGTSNYEQYFGPGTRLTVT.